Each of the 32 T cell receptor beta chains below was sequenced from the same sample in a study of tumor and adjacent non-tumor tissue in lung cancer. RNA was extracted from bulk tissue without any cell sorting. Three rounds of nested PCR, following a modified ARM-PCR protocol, produced the TCRbeta library. TCRdb re-called the multiplex PCR reads through MiXCR, storing one row per CDR3 protein. The sample records 75,000 to 80,000 distinct CDR3 sequences, around 86% being singletons. Sequenced material: lung tumor tissue. The receptors shown here come from a woman between 45 and 65 years old with non-small cell lung cancer.

This clonotype occurred a few times. The V call is TRBV6-1, the J call TRBJ2-5; perhaps TRBD2 as D (5 bases). V was pared by 10 bases and J by 4 bases, with 13 bases between. There are 12 residues in the CDR3. Germline CDR1 and CDR2: MNHNS and SASEGT. The CDR3 coding sequence is TGTGCCATCAGAGAGGGCGGAGAGACCCAGTACTTC. Its protein product is CAIREGGETQYF.

In this sample, this clonotype turned up once. A read error may account for a junction end that differs from germline. The CDR3 is CASCQSQGDSEADTQYF. As DNA, the CDR3 is TGTGCCAGCTGCCAATCACAGGGGGACAGCGAGGCAGATACGCAGTATTTT. This chain uses TRBV4-2 with TRBJ2-3, with TRBD1 matching over 8 bases. CDR3 length: 17 residues. Looked up from germline, CDR1 is LGHNA and CDR2 is YNFKEQ.

Comment on this clonotype: The CDR3 does not end in the conserved phenylalanine or tryptophan, so this is likely a read error. The CDR3 loop reads CASNESTPSTDTQYS. CDR3 sequence (DNA): TGTGCCAGCAATGAGTCTACTCCTAGCACAGATACGCAGTATTCT. The gene calls are TRBV6-1 and TRBJ2-3; no firm D call. CDR3 length equals 15 residues. V was clipped by 7 bases and J by 0 bases, with 14 bases between them. From germline, CDR1 is MNHNS and CDR2 SASEGT.

As regards this clonotype: Possible read error: a much larger clone is one base away. The chain links TRBV24-1 to TRBJ2-1; 7 nucleotides align to TRBD1. The CDR3 is 11 amino acids. Germline lookup yields CDR1 KGHDR and CDR2 SFDVKD. The CDR3 here is CATSVTGRWIF. As DNA, the CDR3 is TGTGCCACCAGTGTGACAGGGCGCTGGATCTTC.

About this clonotype: A much larger clonotype is one base distant, so this may be a read error. This chain links TRBV5-1 with TRBJ2-3, with D unclear. The CDR3 contains 15 residues. Germline lookup yields CDR1 SGHRS and CDR2 YFSETQ. The ends were cut back, 0 bases at V and 0 bases at J, with 8 bases in the middle. This CDR3 is CASSLEHGSTDTQYF. CDR3 in DNA: TGCGCCAGCAGCTTGGAGCATGGGAGCACAGATACGCAGTATTTT. Full variable domain (remainder filled in from reference TRBV5-1 and TRBJ2-3): KAGVTQTPRYLIKTRGQQVTLSCSPISGHRSVSWYQQTPGQGLQFLFEYFSETQRNKGNFPGRFSGRQFSNSRSEMNVSTLELGDSALYLCASSLEHGSTDTQYFGPGTRLTVL.

The CDR3 sequence: CASNPASGSFNEQFF. CDR3 DNA: TGTGCCAGCAACCCCGCTAGCGGGAGCTTCAATGAGCAGTTCTTC. This chain connects TRBV5-4 to TRBJ2-1, with 10 bases aligning to TRBD2. The CDR3 extends over 15 amino acids. Germline V gene data show CDR1 as SGHNT and CDR2 as YYREEE (reference sequence). The junction had 9 bases not matched to a gene; V was cut back by 6 bases and J by 6 bases.

In the case of this clonotype: The CDR3 does not end in the conserved phenylalanine or tryptophan, so this is likely a read error. The DNA is omitted, as the CDR3 cannot be located on it reliably, and the CDR3 follows TCRdb's listing. The chain joins TRBV20-1 to TRBJ2-7; the table's D call, TRBD1, has no DNA check behind it. 12 amino acids form the CDR3, both terminal residues included. Germline V gene lookup returns CDR1 DFQATT and CDR2 SNEGSKA (reference sequence). CDR3 protein: CSVGAGGYEQYL.

Concerning this clonotype: One end of the junction varies from germline; a read error may be responsible. The CDR3 DNA reads as TGTGCTAGCAGGCTGGCAGGGTATAATGAGCAGTTCTTC. It codes for CASRLAGYNEQFF. The rearrangement uses TRBV12-3 or TRBV12-4 and TRBJ2-1; a weak D match, TRBD1 (5 bases). This CDR3 contains 13 residues.

This clonotype is categorized as medium-sized. The chain has TRBV20-1 and TRBJ2-7, with TRBD2 identical over 8 bases. From germline, CDR1 is DFQATT and CDR2 SNEGSKA (reference sequence). V shed 3 bases and J 9 bases; nucleotides not matched to a gene: 10. The CDR3 has 13 amino acids. This CDR3 reads CSASRDGGGRQYF. Written as DNA, the CDR3 is TGCAGTGCTAGCCGCGACGGGGGGGGGAGGCAGTACTTC.

As to this clonotype: The CDR3 does not close with the conserved phenylalanine or tryptophan, likely indicating a read error. The limits of the CDR3 on the DNA are not certain, so only TCRdb's listed CDR3 is given. The J gene is TRBJ2-1, the V gene TRBV11-2; no check of the table's D call, TRBD2, against the DNA was made. The CDR3 has 15 amino acids, counting both end residues. Germline CDR1 reads SGHAT; CDR2 reads FQNNGV. The CDR3 is CARSFIAGGDNEKFS.

On this clonotype itself: A junction end diverges from the germline sequence, so it may reflect a read error. The V call is TRBV29-1, the J call TRBJ2-7; TRBD2 matches 8 bases. This CDR3 contains 11 residues. Per the germline V gene, CDR1 is SQVTM and CDR2 is ANQGSEA. The CDR3 DNA sequence: TGTAGCGGGATGTCAGGGGCCGAGCAGTACTTC. Amino acid sequence: CSGMSGAEQYF.

Notes on this clonotype: A junction end diverges from the germline sequence, so it may reflect a read error. This rearrangement joins TRBV5-4 to TRBJ2-4; either TRBD1 or TRBD2 may supply D (6 bases each). The CDR3 length is 14 residues. Germline CDR1 reads SGHNT; CDR2 reads YYREEE (reference sequence). CDR3 nucleotide sequence: TGTGCCAGCAGGGTCGCAGGGGACTCGGACATTCACTACTTC. This gives the protein CASRVAGDSDIHYF.

At least ten counts were recorded for this clonotype. V and J are TRBV5-6 and TRBJ2-7, with TRBD2 identical over 8 bases. V was clipped by 2 bases and J by 4 bases; unmatched bases: 8. The CDR3 totals 15 residues. Germline V gene lookup returns CDR1 SGHDT and CDR2 YYEEEE. The CDR3 reads CASSLKREIVYEQYF. The CDR3 nucleotides are TGTGCCAGCAGCTTAAAGCGGGAGATCGTGTACGAGCAGTACTTC.

As regards this clonotype: A junction end diverges from the germline sequence, so it may reflect a read error. This sequence joins TRBV28 and TRBJ1-5; D is possibly TRBD1 (6 bases). This CDR3 region has 14 residues. CDR1 is MDHEN, CDR2 SYDVKM, per germline. The CDR3 spells CASGTGYTNRPPHF. CDR3 nucleotides: TGTGCCAGCGGAACAGGGTATACCAATCGGCCCCCGCATTTT.

Of note for this clonotype: One junction end does not reproduce the germline sequence, and a read error may be involved. V is TRBV10-2 and J is TRBJ1-1, with D uncertain. Germline V lookup: CDR1 WSHSY, CDR2 SAAADI. CDR3 length: 12 amino acids. CDR3 loop: CASMDPNIESFF. Written as DNA, the CDR3 is TGCGCCAGCATGGACCCGAACATTGAATCTTTCTTT.

The chain recombines TRBV4-2 with TRBJ2-3; 12 bases line up with TRBD2. CDR3 size: 16 residues. Germline V gives CDR1 LGHNA, CDR2 YNFKEQ. The V and J ends lost 6 bases and 5 bases, in that order; junction bases with no gene match: 9. The CDR3 spells CASSPRTSGNVDTQYF. The CDR3 DNA reads TGTGCCAGCAGTCCTCGGACTAGCGGGAATGTAGATACGCAGTATTTT.

Of note for this clonotype: The conserved closing phenylalanine or tryptophan is absent in this CDR3, likely reflecting a read error. The genes are TRBV6-5 and TRBJ2-2; possibly TRBD1 for D (6 bases). There are 16 residues in the CDR3. Germline V gene sequence: CDR1 MNHEY, CDR2 SVGAGI. CDR3 bases: TGTGCCAGCAGTCCCAACCCAGGGGCGAACACGGGGGAGCTGTTTTAT. Protein product: CASSPNPGANTGELFY.

This chain connects TRBV20-1 to TRBJ2-3; either TRBD1 or TRBD2 may fit D (6 bases each). Germline V lookup: CDR1 DFQATT, CDR2 SNEGSKA (reference sequence). This CDR3 is 14 amino acids long. Here the CDR3 reads CCVSRGVGTDTQYF. In DNA form, the CDR3 reads TGCTGTGTGTCTAGGGGGGTGGGCACAGATACGCAGTATTTT.

A word on this clonotype: One end of the junction fails to match germline, which may point to a read error. This rearrangement joins TRBV20-1 to TRBJ2-5, with TRBD1 matching 7 bases. This CDR3 is 14 amino acids long. Germline V gives CDR1 DFQATT, CDR2 SNEGSKA (reference sequence). In DNA form, the CDR3 reads TGCAGTGATAGAACCGGGACAGTCCAAGAGACCCAGTACTTT. Translation gives CSDRTGTVQETQYF.

This clonotype was seen ten or more times. This rearrangement joins TRBV20-1 to TRBJ2-7; 8 bases match TRBD1. The CDR3 consists of 13 residues. The trim removed 8 bases at V and 5 bases at J, leaving 11 bases unmatched. Germline V gives CDR1 DFQATT, CDR2 SNEGSKA (reference sequence). The CDR3 nucleotides read TGCAGTCCCCTAAGGACAGGGCCCCACGAGCAGTACTTC. Encoded protein: CSPLRTGPHEQYF.

Concerning this clonotype: An end of the junction does not agree with germline; a read error may underlie this. The chain joins TRBV5-6 to TRBJ1-1, with D unresolved. Germline CDR1 is SGHDT and CDR2 is YYEEEE. The CDR3 runs 14 residues. The CDR3 coding sequence is TGTACCAGCAGCTTGCCGTTGTCCAGGCGGGAAGCTTTCTTT. Translation gives CTSSLPLSRREAFF.

Remarks on this clonotype: A read error may produce the germline difference seen at one junction end. V gene TRBV29-1 combines with J gene TRBJ2-3; D may be TRBD2 (5 bases). This CDR3 has 12 amino acids. Germline V lookup: CDR1 SQVTM, CDR2 ANQGSEA. The CDR3 DNA reads TGCAGCGCCGGGCTAGCTACAGATACGCATTATTTT. It encodes CSAGLATDTHYF.

As concerns this clonotype: A much larger clone lies a single base off, so this may be a read error. The chain uses TRBV7-8 and TRBJ2-7; 10 bases fit TRBD1. The CDR3 is 18 amino acids. J gave up 4 bases and V 8 bases, and 20 bases lay outside the gene matches. The V gene's germline CDR1 is SGHVS and CDR2 FQNEAQ. CDR3 sequence: CASGDGTGALFHIYEQYF. The CDR3 region has the DNA TGTGCCAGCGGGGACGGGACAGGGGCCCTCTTTCACATTTACGAGCAGTACTTC.

This clonotype was counted ten times or more. The chain joins TRBV28 to TRBJ2-3; D is undetermined. V gave up 5 bases and J gave up 0 bases, with 6 bases separating them. CDR3 length: 13 amino acids. Germline lookup yields CDR1 MDHEN and CDR2 SYDVKM. Written as DNA, the CDR3 is TGTGCCAGCAGTCCACCCAGCACAGATACGCAGTATTTT. Translated, it gives CASSPPSTDTQYF.

Note on this clonotype: This is likely a read error, given that the CDR3 carries no conserved phenylalanine or tryptophan at its end. This chain links TRBV20-1 with TRBJ2-1; TRBD2 matches at 13 bases. Per the germline V gene, CDR1 is DFQATT and CDR2 is SNEGSKA (reference sequence). This CDR3 comprises 16 residues. CDR3 sequence reads: CSATGLAGVTYNEQFL. The CDR3 region has the DNA TGCAGTGCTACCGGACTAGCGGGAGTAACCTATAATGAGCAGTTCCTC.

With regard to this clonotype: At one end, the junction sequence differs from germline, possibly due to a read error. The chain joins TRBV29-1 to TRBJ1-1; a possible D gene is TRBD1 (5 bases). The CDR3 has 13 residues. CDR1 is SQVTM and CDR2 is ANQGSEA in the germline V gene. CDR3: CSVSKGWETEAYF. The DNA of the CDR3 is TGCAGCGTCTCCAAGGGGTGGGAGACTGAAGCTTACTTT.

To note about this clonotype: The junction does not match germline at one end; this may be a read error. CDR3 DNA sequence: TGTGACAGCGGCCAAGCCCAGGGGGCCGGGGAAAAACTGTTTTTT. It translates to CDSGQAQGAGEKLFF. The chain uses TRBV4-2 and TRBJ1-4; 8 bases are shared with TRBD1. Germline CDR1 reads LGHNA; CDR2 reads YNFKEQ. This CDR3 is built from 15 residues.

Regarding this clonotype: One junction end does not reproduce the germline sequence, and a read error may be involved. The chain combines TRBV10-1 with TRBJ2-7; D is tentatively TRBD1 or TRBD2 (5 bases each). The CDR3 spans 12 residues. In germline, CDR1 is WNHNN, CDR2 SYGVQD (reference sequence). Here the CDR3 DNA reads TGCGCCAGCAGTAGGGACCGACAGAAGCAGTATTTC. It specifies CASSRDRQKQYF.

The chain joins TRBV28 to TRBJ1-5; the D gene is possibly TRBD1 (6 bases). The CDR3 runs 16 residues. Trimming took 5 bases from V and 1 from J, leaving 15 bases between them. Germline CDR1 is MDHEN and CDR2 is SYDVKM. CDR3 coding DNA: TGTGCCAGCAGTCCCTTTTCCAGGGGAAGCAATCAGCCCCAGCATTTT. Its translation is CASSPFSRGSNQPQHF.

As concerns this clonotype: One end of the junction is discordant with germline, which a read error may explain. The chain links TRBV12-3 or TRBV12-4 to TRBJ2-7; D not certain. This CDR3 has 12 amino acids. The CDR3 loop reads CTSSFLGYEQYF. CDR3 DNA sequence: TGTACCAGCAGTTTTTTGGGCTACGAGCAGTATTTC.

The chain carries TRBV7-3 and TRBJ2-2, with a tentative D call TRBD1 (6 bases). The CDR3 loop spans 13 amino acids. Germline V gene lookup returns CDR1 SGHTA and CDR2 FQGTGA. V was pared by 7 bases and J by 10 bases, with 16 bases between. The chain's CDR3 is CASNSPGAVELFF. The CDR3 DNA reads as TGTGCCAGCAACTCCCCAGGGGCTGTGGAGCTGTTTTTT.

The chain joins TRBV20-1 to TRBJ2-1; D call uncertain. The CDR3 spans 15 residues. V was pared by 2 bases and J by 6 bases, with 17 bases between. In germline, CDR1 is DFQATT, CDR2 SNEGSKA (reference sequence). The CDR3 sequence is CSARNRLQGLNEQFF. CDR3 bases: TGCAGTGCTAGAAATAGGCTTCAAGGGCTCAATGAGCAGTTCTTC.